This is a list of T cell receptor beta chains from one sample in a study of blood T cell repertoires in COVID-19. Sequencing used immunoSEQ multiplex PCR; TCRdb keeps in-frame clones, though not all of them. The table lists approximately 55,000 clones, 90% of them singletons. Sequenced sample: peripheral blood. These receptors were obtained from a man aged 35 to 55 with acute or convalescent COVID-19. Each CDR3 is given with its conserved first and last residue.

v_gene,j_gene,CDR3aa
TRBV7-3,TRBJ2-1,CASSPNRLAGVDEQFF
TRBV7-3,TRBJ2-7,CASSLVAGSRDEQYF
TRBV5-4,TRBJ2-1,CASSLGELAYNEQFF
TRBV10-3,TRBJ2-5,CAISIGQGETQYF
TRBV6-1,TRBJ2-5,CASSEARHNQETQYF
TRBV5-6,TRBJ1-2,CASSLRQGGARDTF
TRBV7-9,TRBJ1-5,CASSSTGGGNQPQHF
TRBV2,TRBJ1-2,CASRTGGYGYTF
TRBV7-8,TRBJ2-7,CASSLGDRPYEQYF
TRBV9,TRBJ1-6,CASSFSGTGSSPLHF
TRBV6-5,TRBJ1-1,CASRRAMNTEAFF
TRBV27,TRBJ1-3,CASSPEGTGGNTIYF
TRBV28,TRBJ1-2,CASSLAYGYTF
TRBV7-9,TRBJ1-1,CASSERQMNTEAFF
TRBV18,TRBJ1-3,CASSPPLSGNTIYF
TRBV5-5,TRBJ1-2,CASSLGGSSYGYTF
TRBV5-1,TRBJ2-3,CASSLGVGPVVQDTQYF
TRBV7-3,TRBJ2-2,CASSPPGTVNTGELFF
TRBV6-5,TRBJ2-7,CATRLRAGDEQYF
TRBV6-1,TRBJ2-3,CASSDATSGNTDTQYF
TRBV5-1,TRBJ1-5,CASSPMTGGQPQHF
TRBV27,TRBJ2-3,CASSARQWTTSTDTQYF
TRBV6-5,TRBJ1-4,CASRTGPGNEKLFF
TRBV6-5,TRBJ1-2,CATTTGENSDYGYTF
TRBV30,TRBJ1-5,CAWSVRGQPQHF
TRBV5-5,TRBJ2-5,CASSLGIQGQEMETQYF